This T cell receptor beta chain emerged from a study of T-cell memory formation after mild COVID-19. Study-wide background: Across donors, TCR clusters were largely donor specific. General study results and limits: CD4+ contracting clones were found mainly in CM and EM, and CD8+ ones in EMRA.

Constant-segment primers and 5'RACE yielded cDNA libraries for TCR alpha and TCR beta, each carrying sample barcodes and UMIs. TCRdb itself ran the 5' RACE reads through MiXCR, one entry per CDR3 protein. The sample records roughly 280,000 distinct CDR3 sequences, 16% being singletons. This clonotype was counted only a few times. Its antigen remains unknown. This CDR3 spans 14 amino acids. Looked up from germline, CDR1 is MNHEY and CDR2 is SVGEGT. The V end lost 5 bases, the J end lost 2 bases, and 12 bases lay between the germline ends. The sequenced sample consisted of PBMCs or a T cell subset sorted from them (not recorded which). V gene TRBV6-2 or TRBV6-3 combines with J gene TRBJ1-1; D is uncertain. This receptor was identified in a young man who had mild COVID-19 (a few samples of this study predate the infection). Cell type and time point are not known. CDR3 amino acids: CASSTRGSNTEAFF. CDR3 coding DNA: TGTGCCAGCAGTACCCGCGGGAGTAACACTGAAGCTTTCTTT.